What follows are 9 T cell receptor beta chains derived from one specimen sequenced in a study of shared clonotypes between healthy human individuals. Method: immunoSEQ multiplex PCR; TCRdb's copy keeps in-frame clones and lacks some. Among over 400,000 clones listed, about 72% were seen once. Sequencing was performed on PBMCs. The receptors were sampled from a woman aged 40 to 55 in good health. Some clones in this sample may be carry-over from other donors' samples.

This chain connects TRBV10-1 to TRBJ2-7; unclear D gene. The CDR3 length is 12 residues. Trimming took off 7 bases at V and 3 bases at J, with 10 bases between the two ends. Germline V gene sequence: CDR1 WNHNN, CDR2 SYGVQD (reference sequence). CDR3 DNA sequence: TGCGCCAGCACCCTAACGGGCTACGAGCAGTACTTC. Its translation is CASTLTGYEQYF.

The CDR3 DNA sequence: TGTGCCAGCAGCGTCTCTAGCGGGAGGGCGAATGAGCAGTTCTTC. Protein: CASSVSSGRANEQFF. The chain is built from TRBV9 and TRBJ2-1; TRBD2 agrees at 12 bases. The CDR3 contains 15 residues. V shed 2 bases and J 7 bases; nucleotides not matched to a gene: 4. CDR1 is SGDLS and CDR2 is YYNGEE in the germline V gene.

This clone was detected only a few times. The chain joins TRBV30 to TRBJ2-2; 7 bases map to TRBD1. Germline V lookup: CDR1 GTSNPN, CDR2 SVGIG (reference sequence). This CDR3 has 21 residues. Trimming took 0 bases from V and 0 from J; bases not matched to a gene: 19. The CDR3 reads CAWSVFPGQLITEANTGELFF. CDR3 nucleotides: TGTGCCTGGAGTGTATTTCCGGGACAGCTGATAACGGAAGCGAACACCGGGGAGCTGTTTTTT.

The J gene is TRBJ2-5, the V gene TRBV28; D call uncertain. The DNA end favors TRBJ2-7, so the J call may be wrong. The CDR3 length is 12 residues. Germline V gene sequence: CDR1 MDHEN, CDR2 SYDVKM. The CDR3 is CASSDLLGEQYF. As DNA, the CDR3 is TGTGCCAGCAGTGACCTGTTGGGCGAGCAGTACTTC.

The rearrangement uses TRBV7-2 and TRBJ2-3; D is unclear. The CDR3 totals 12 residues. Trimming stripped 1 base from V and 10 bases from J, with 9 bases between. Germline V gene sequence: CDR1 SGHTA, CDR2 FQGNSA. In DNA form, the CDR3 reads TGTGCCAGCAGCTTAGTCTTGGGTGCGCAGTATTTT. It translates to CASSLVLGAQYF.

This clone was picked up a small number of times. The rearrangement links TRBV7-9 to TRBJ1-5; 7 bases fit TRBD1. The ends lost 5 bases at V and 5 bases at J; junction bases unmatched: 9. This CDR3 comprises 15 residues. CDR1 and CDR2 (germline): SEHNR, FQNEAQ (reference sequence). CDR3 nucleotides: TGTGCCAGCAGCCAAGATGAGGGGGCTCATCAGCCCCAGCATTTT. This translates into CASSQDEGAHQPQHF.

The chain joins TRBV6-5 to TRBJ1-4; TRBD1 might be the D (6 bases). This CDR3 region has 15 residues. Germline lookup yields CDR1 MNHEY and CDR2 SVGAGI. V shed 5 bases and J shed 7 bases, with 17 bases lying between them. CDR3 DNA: TGTGCCAGCAGTCCTACACAGGGCGAGCGTGAAAAACTGTTTTTT. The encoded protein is CASSPTQGEREKLFF.

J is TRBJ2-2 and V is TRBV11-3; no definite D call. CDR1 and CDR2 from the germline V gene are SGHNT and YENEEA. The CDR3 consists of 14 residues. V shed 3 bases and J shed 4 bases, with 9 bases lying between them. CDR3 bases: TGTGCCAGCAGCTTCAGCAGGTCCACCGGGGAGCTGTTTTTT. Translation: CASSFSRSTGELFF.

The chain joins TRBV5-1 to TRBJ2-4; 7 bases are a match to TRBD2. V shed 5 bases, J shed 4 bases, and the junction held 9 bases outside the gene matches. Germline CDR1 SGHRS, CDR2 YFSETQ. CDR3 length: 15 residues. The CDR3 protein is CASSPSGNTKNIQYF. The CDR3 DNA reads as TGCGCCAGCAGTCCCAGCGGGAATACGAAAAACATTCAGTACTTC.